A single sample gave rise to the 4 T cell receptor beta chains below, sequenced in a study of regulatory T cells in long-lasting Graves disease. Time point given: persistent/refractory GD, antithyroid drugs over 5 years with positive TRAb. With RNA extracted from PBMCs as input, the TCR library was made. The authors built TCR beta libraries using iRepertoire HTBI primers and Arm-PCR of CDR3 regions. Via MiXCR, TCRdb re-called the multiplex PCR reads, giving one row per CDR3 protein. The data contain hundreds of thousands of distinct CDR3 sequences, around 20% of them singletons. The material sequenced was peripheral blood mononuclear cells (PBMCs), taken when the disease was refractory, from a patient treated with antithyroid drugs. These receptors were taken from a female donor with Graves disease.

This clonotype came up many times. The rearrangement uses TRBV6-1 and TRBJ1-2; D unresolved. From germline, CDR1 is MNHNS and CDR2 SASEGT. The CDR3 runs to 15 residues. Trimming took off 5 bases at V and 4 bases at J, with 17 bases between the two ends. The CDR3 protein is CASSQSVGAGYGYTF. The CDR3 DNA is TGTGCCAGCAGTCAGTCCGTTGGAGCTGGCTATGGCTACACCTTC.

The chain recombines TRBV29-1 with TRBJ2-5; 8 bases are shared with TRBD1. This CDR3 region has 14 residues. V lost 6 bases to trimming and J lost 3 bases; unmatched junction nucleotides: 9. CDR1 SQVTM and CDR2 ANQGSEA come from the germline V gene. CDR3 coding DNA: TGCAGCGTCGTTGGGCGGACAGGGAAAGAGACCCAGTACTTC. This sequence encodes CSVVGRTGKETQYF.

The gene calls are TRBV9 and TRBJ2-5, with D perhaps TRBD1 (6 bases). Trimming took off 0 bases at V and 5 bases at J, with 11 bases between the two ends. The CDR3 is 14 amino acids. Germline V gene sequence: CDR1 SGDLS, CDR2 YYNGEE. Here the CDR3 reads CASSVEGVGETQYF. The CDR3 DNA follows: TGTGCCAGCAGCGTAGAGGGGGTGGGGGAGACCCAGTACTTC. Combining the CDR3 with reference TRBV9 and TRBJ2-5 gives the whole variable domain DSGVTQTPKHLITATGQRVTLRCSPRSGDLSVYWYQQSLDQGLQFLIQYYNGEERAKGNILERFSAQQFPDLHSELNLSSLELGDSALYFCASSVEGVGETQYFGPGTRLLVL.

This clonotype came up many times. CDR3 sequence (DNA): TGCACCCGGACAGGGGCGTACGCTGAAGCTTTCTTT. Amino acid sequence: CTRTGAYAEAFF. The chain employs TRBV20-1 and TRBJ1-1; 9 bases fit TRBD1. Germline-derived CDR1 and CDR2 are DFQATT and SNEGSKA (reference sequence). The CDR3 covers 12 residues.